This T cell receptor beta chain was sequenced during a study of T cells in Graves' hyperthyroidism and ophthalmopathy. This CDR3 is built from 15 residues. V was pared by 7 bases and J by 3 bases, with 8 bases of the junction left unmatched. Amplified TCR beta CDR3 regions came from RNA transcripts. The TCR CDR3 was amplified in a first-round RT-PCR using the HTBI primer set. TCRdb reprocessed the multiplex PCR reads with MiXCR, giving one entry per CDR3 protein. The data contain 450,000 to 700,000 distinct CDR3 sequences, around 45% of them singletons. The count of this clonotype is one. Sequencing was carried out using peripheral blood or thyroid tissue (not recorded which). This receptor was identified in a woman aged 18-29 years with Graves' hyperthyroidism. The chain couples TRBV12-3 or TRBV12-4 to TRBJ1-5; TRBD1 matches 8 bases. The CDR3 region is CASTPGQADNQPQHF. Here the CDR3 DNA reads TGTGCCAGCACCCCGGGACAGGCGGACAATCAGCCCCAGCATTTT.